Listed below are T cell receptor beta chains from one sample, sequenced in a study of blood T cell repertoires in COVID-19. Sequencing was performed with immunoSEQ multiplex PCR; in TCRdb, only in-frame clones are kept and a portion is missing. The repertoire holds some 110,000 clones, with 74% as singletons. The material sequenced was peripheral blood. The receptor source for this set is an elderly man with COVID-19, enrolled during active disease. Both conserved end residues are part of each CDR3. Fields, in order: V gene, J gene, CDR3 protein.

v_gene: TRBV2
j_gene: TRBJ1-2
CDR3aa: CASCNLRGTGDGYTF

v_gene: TRBV21-1
j_gene: TRBJ2-7
CDR3aa: CASSRAGYYEQYF

v_gene: TRBV2
j_gene: TRBJ1-3
CDR3aa: CASSDPGQGLSGNTIYF

v_gene: TRBV5-4
j_gene: TRBJ2-2
CDR3aa: CASNPGDVNTGELFF

v_gene: TRBV19
j_gene: TRBJ1-6
CDR3aa: CATGQGRIGNSPLHF

v_gene: TRBV7-9
j_gene: TRBJ2-3
CDR3aa: CASSPPDWGVTQYF

v_gene: TRBV28
j_gene: TRBJ1-3
CDR3aa: CASSSPGLGNTIYF

v_gene: TRBV27
j_gene: TRBJ2-6
CDR3aa: CASSSTGPSGANVLTF

v_gene: TRBV2
j_gene: TRBJ1-1
CDR3aa: CASSLAEETEAFF

v_gene: TRBV29-1
j_gene: TRBJ2-1
CDR3aa: CSVENPGTASGRGSYNEQFF

v_gene: TRBV6-2/TRBV6-3
j_gene: TRBJ1-5
CDR3aa: CASSRQGLPNQPQHF

v_gene: TRBV28
j_gene: TRBJ1-6
CDR3aa: CASSPRQGVSPLHF

v_gene: TRBV6-5
j_gene: TRBJ2-3
CDR3aa: CASSYQLASTDTQYF

v_gene: TRBV10-1
j_gene: TRBJ2-5
CDR3aa: CASSRTGGVTQYF

v_gene: TRBV4-1
j_gene: TRBJ1-6
CDR3aa: CASSQVPLSTGSNSPLHF

v_gene: TRBV2
j_gene: TRBJ1-5
CDR3aa: CASSTITRGQPQHF

v_gene: TRBV7-3
j_gene: TRBJ2-7
CDR3aa: CASSLLAGKTYEQYF

v_gene: TRBV10-3
j_gene: TRBJ1-3
CDR3aa: CAITATGRNTIYF

v_gene: TRBV2
j_gene: TRBJ1-1
CDR3aa: CASSGDGNTEAFF

v_gene: TRBV6-1
j_gene: TRBJ1-2
CDR3aa: CASSEDRDGYTF

v_gene: TRBV28
j_gene: TRBJ1-1
CDR3aa: CASSYSTGEAFF

v_gene: TRBV19
j_gene: TRBJ2-2
CDR3aa: CASSPGLAGEVVNTGELFF

v_gene: TRBV15
j_gene: TRBJ2-2
CDR3aa: CATSRDGPWTGSTGELFF

v_gene: TRBV18
j_gene: TRBJ2-5
CDR3aa: CASSPGLAGEETQYF

v_gene: TRBV23-1
j_gene: TRBJ2-1
CDR3aa: CASSQSVTVQGNEQFF

v_gene: TRBV6-5
j_gene: TRBJ1-6
CDR3aa: CASRDNRDSPLHF

v_gene: TRBV25-1
j_gene: TRBJ1-4
CDR3aa: CASSSPGTNNEKLFF

v_gene: TRBV28
j_gene: TRBJ1-2
CDR3aa: CASSFGQGGYTF

v_gene: TRBV10-3
j_gene: TRBJ2-5
CDR3aa: CAISDSLAVQETQYF

v_gene: TRBV28
j_gene: TRBJ2-7
CDR3aa: CASSLSGDGQYF

v_gene: TRBV7-3
j_gene: TRBJ2-2
CDR3aa: CASSLLGSGTGELFF

v_gene: TRBV2
j_gene: TRBJ1-5
CDR3aa: CASSFDRTNQPQHF

v_gene: TRBV5-5
j_gene: TRBJ2-6
CDR3aa: CASSFRLAGMVTGANVLTF

v_gene: TRBV9
j_gene: TRBJ1-1
CDR3aa: CASSPVDWNTEAFF

v_gene: TRBV3-1/TRBV3-2
j_gene: TRBJ1-2
CDR3aa: CASSHETGRYGYTF

v_gene: TRBV7-8
j_gene: TRBJ2-7
CDR3aa: CASSQLVGGPLGEQYF

v_gene: TRBV29-1
j_gene: TRBJ2-7
CDR3aa: CSVGTGGPYEQYF

v_gene: TRBV25-1
j_gene: TRBJ2-1
CDR3aa: CASSDGTYSYNEQFF

v_gene: TRBV7-9
j_gene: TRBJ2-3
CDR3aa: CASSLSSGNTDTQYF

v_gene: TRBV5-1
j_gene: TRBJ2-7
CDR3aa: CASSSGPAGYEQYF

v_gene: TRBV29-1
j_gene: TRBJ2-2
CDR3aa: CSAARQGADGELFF